The T cell receptor (beta chain) under discussion was sequenced for a study of identical twins. The CDR3 runs 13 residues. Germline V gene lookup returns CDR1 SGHAT and CDR2 FQNNGV. The V gene end was trimmed by 5 bases and the J gene end by 7 bases; junction bases not matched to a gene: 7. TCRdb re-derived calls from the 5' RACE reads in MiXCR, one entry per CDR3 protein. The data contain about 470,000 distinct CDR3 sequences, roughly 26% of them singletons. This clonotype was recorded a few times. This sample was also put to use in a study of T cells expressing NK-cell markers.

The chain combines TRBV11-2 with TRBJ1-2; 7 bases map to TRBD1. The receptor was isolated from a woman in her late teens or twenties in good health. Sequenced: CD4+ T cells sorted from blood. The CDR3 is CASSLDRVAGYTF. In nucleotides, the CDR3 is TGTGCCAGCAGCCTCGACAGGGTCGCTGGCTACACCTTC.